One sample yielded the 12 T cell receptor beta chains listed below, sequenced in a study of shared clonotypes between healthy human individuals. CD45RO negativity and positive selection for CCR7 defined naive CD8 cells, a population that excluded terminally differentiated effector memory CD45RA+ cells. This table comes from immunoSEQ multiplex PCR, and its TCRdb copy is limited to in-frame clones, with some not included. The sample has about 800,000 clones, roughly 96% seen once. The sample comprised naive CD8+ T cells sorted from blood. The receptors were gathered from a man aged 30-40 years in good health.

V is TRBV28 and J is TRBJ2-7; 9 bases align to TRBD2. Per germline, CDR1 MDHEN and CDR2 SYDVKM. The CDR3 runs 16 residues. The J segment lost 5 bases and the V segment lost 6 bases, leaving 14 bases of the junction unmatched. The CDR3 region is CASRHVAGGPAHEQYF. For the CDR3, the DNA is TGTGCCAGCAGACATGTGGCGGGAGGGCCAGCCCACGAGCAGTACTTC.

V usage is TRBV27 and J usage is TRBJ2-1, with TRBD2 matching 7 bases. V trimming: 3 bases; J trimming: 2 bases; junction bases outside the gene matches: 4. CDR1 is MNHEY and CDR2 is SMNVEV in the germline V gene (reference sequence). The CDR3 has 15 residues. The CDR3 coding sequence is TGTGCCAGCAGTTTGGAGCGGGAACCCTACAATGAGCAGTTCTTC. It encodes CASSLEREPYNEQFF.

The chain carries TRBV2 and TRBJ2-1; D remains ambiguous. V was pared by 5 bases and J by 6 bases, with 2 bases between. Germline-derived CDR1 and CDR2 are SNHLY and FYNNEI. The length of the CDR3 is 10 residues. In DNA, the CDR3 is TGTGCCAGCAGTACCAATGAGCAGTTCTTC. Translating it yields CASSTNEQFF.

V and J are TRBV28 and TRBJ2-7; D is uncertain. In germline, CDR1 is MDHEN, CDR2 SYDVKM. Trimming removed 5 bases from V and 0 bases from J, with 14 bases in between. The CDR3 spans 15 residues. In DNA form, the CDR3 reads TGTGCCAGCAGTCCAAGCGTGAGATTCTCCTACGAGCAGTACTTC. This translates into CASSPSVRFSYEQYF.

The chain links TRBV7-6 to TRBJ2-7; D assignment may be TRBD1 or TRBD2 (6 bases each). Germline lookup yields CDR1 SGHVS and CDR2 FNYEAQ. The ends were cut back, 5 bases at V and 4 bases at J, with 24 bases in the middle. The CDR3 totals 17 residues. CDR3 coding DNA: TGTGCCAGCAGCCAGAGGGGGGCATCGGCCGTCGGTTACGAGCAGTACTTC. This codes for CASSQRGASAVGYEQYF.

The rearrangement links TRBV6-5 to TRBJ1-2, with D uncertain. Looked up from germline, CDR1 is MNHEY and CDR2 is SVGAGI. The V and J ends lost 0 bases and 7 bases respectively, with 12 bases between them. The CDR3 sequence is 14 residues long. The CDR3 spells CASSYSTSRTGYTF. The DNA of the CDR3 is TGTGCCAGCAGTTACTCAACTTCACGGACTGGCTACACCTTC.

The V gene is TRBV19, the J gene TRBJ2-3, with 9 bases matching TRBD2. In germline, CDR1 is LNHDA, CDR2 SQIVND (reference sequence). V shed 4 bases and J 2 bases; nucleotides not matched to a gene: 4. The CDR3 is made up of 15 amino acids. The CDR3 protein is CASSRLAVNTDTQYF. For the CDR3, the DNA is TGTGCCAGTAGTAGACTAGCGGTAAACACAGATACGCAGTATTTT. Drawing the rest from reference TRBV19 and TRBJ2-3, the complete variable domain is DGGITQSPKYLFRKEGQNVTLSCEQNLNHDAMYWYRQDPGQGLRLIYYSQIVNDFQKGDIAEGYSVSREKKESFPLTVTSAQKNPTAFYLCASSRLAVNTDTQYFGPGTRLTVL.

The chain employs TRBV7-8 and TRBJ1-5; no reliable D call. Trimming stripped 8 bases from V and 0 bases from J, with 17 bases between. The V gene's germline CDR1 is SGHVS and CDR2 FQNEAQ. This CDR3 has 16 amino acids. The CDR3 DNA is TGTGCCAGCCGCCTCATGCTCAAACTTAGCAATCAGCCCCAGCATTTT. Residues: CASRLMLKLSNQPQHF.

The chain recombines TRBV10-1 with TRBJ2-5; D may be TRBD1 (5 bases). V lost 7 bases to trimming and J lost 5 bases, with 5 bases between them. The CDR3 has 10 amino acids. The germline gives CDR1 WNHNN, CDR2 SYGVQD (reference sequence). CDR3 sequence (DNA): TGCGCCAGCAAGGGGGAGACCCAGTACTTC. Amino acid sequence: CASKGETQYF.

Worth noting for this clone: Other DNA sequences in the same sample also yield this CDR3. The V gene is TRBV6-5, the J gene TRBJ2-3; 13 bases match TRBD2. The V and J ends lost 5 bases and 3 bases, in that order; junction bases with no gene match: 2. CDR1 and CDR2 from the germline V gene are MNHEY and SVGAGI. The CDR3 sequence is 15 residues long. The CDR3 is CASSLLAGGTDTQYF. The CDR3 DNA reads TGTGCCAGCAGTCTACTAGCGGGAGGGACAGATACGCAGTATTTT.

This rearrangement joins TRBV5-1 to TRBJ2-7; 7 bases match TRBD1. The germline gives CDR1 SGHRS, CDR2 YFSETQ. Trimming at V came to 2 bases and at J to 4 bases, leaving 9 bases not matched to a gene. The CDR3 sequence is 15 residues long. The CDR3 loop is CASSFRWTGRYEQYF. The CDR3 DNA sequence: TGCGCCAGCAGCTTTCGATGGACAGGCAGATACGAGCAGTACTTC.

Details on this clone: This sample also contains other DNA sequences that code for the same CDR3. This chain uses TRBV28 with TRBJ2-5; the match to TRBD2 covers 10 bases. This CDR3 contains 15 residues. CDR1 and CDR2 (germline): MDHEN, SYDVKM. V was clipped by 5 bases and J by 1 base; unmatched bases: 4. The DNA for the CDR3 is TGTGCCAGCAGTCTCGGGACTAGCGTCCAAGAGACCCAGTACTTC. Its protein is CASSLGTSVQETQYF.